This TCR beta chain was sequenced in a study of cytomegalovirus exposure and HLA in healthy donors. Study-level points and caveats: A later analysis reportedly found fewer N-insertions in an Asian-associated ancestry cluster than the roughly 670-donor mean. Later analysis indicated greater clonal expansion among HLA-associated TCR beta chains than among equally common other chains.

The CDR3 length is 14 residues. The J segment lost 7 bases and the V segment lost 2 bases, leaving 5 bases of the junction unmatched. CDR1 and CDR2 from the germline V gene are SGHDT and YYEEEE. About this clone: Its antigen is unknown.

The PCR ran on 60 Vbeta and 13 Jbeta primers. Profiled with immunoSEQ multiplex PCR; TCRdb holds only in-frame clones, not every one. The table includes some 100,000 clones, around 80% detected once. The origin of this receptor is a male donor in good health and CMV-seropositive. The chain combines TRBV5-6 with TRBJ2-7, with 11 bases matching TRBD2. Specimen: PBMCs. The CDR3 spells CASSFLLAGDEQYF. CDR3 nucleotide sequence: TGTGCCAGCAGCTTTTTACTAGCGGGGGATGAGCAGTACTTC. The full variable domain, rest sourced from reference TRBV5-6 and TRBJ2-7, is DAGVTQSPTHLIKTRGQQVTLRCSPKSGHDTVSWYQQALGQGPQFIFQYYEEEERQRGNFPDRFSGHQFPNYSSELNVNALLLGDSALYLCASSFLLAGDEQYFGPGTRLTVT.